The sequence of this T cell receptor beta chain was determined in a study of cytomegalovirus exposure and HLA in healthy donors. Regarding this clone: Other DNA sequences in the sample encode the same CDR3.

This CDR3 comprises 13 residues. Germline-derived CDR1 and CDR2 are SQVTM and ANQGSEA. J gave up 6 bases and V 4 bases, and 6 bases lay outside the gene matches. The primer mix had 60 Vbeta and 13 Jbeta primers. In the authors' methods: Among the unique TCR beta chains that a later analysis counted, roughly 80 million in all, around 11 million were shared. Only in-frame clones appear in the TCRdb table, and some are missing; sequencing was by immunoSEQ multiplex PCR. That table furnishes V, J and clone size, whereas the DNA furnished D and trimming. Found here are about 180,000 clones, roughly 84% of them singletons; the top ten hold under 1.5%.

The clonotype comes from a girl under 10 years old in good health and CMV-seropositive. The rearrangement joins TRBV29-1 to TRBJ2-1; 7 bases fit TRBD2. Sequencing was carried out using PBMCs. The CDR3 sequence: CSVGGGIGNEQFF. The CDR3 DNA reads TGCAGCGTTGGGGGGGGGATAGGCAATGAGCAGTTCTTC.